The rows below give T cell receptor beta chains drawn from one sample of a study of response to subunit inactivated influenza vaccine. MiXCR was run by TCRdb on the RT-PCR reads, yielding one entry per CDR3 protein. The sample contains 500,000 to 650,000 distinct CDR3 sequences, 6% to 9% of which appear only once. Sequenced here: PBMCs from blood, sampled around 2 years after vaccination. The receptors were sampled from a man aged 50 to 75 who received an inactivated influenza vaccine. Both conserved end residues are part of each CDR3. Fields, in order: D gene, clone size, J gene, CDR3 length, V gene, CDR3 DNA, CDR3 protein. A D gene is named only where the DNA matches it firmly. Clone size appears in some rows only: once, few, many, or a class for an expanded clone.

-,many,TRBJ1-6,18,TRBV4-1,TGCGCCAGCAGCCAAGGACTCACAGGGAGCTCCTATAATTCACCCCTCCACTTT,CASSQGLTGSSYNSPLHF
TRBD2,many,TRBJ2-1,18,TRBV24-1,TGTGCCACCAGTGATAGGGTAGCGGGAGGGCCAAATAGAAATGAGCAGTTCTTC,CATSDRVAGGPNRNEQFF
-,-,TRBJ2-5,14,TRBV5-1,TGCGCCAGCAGCGCCAAGACACCTCAAGAGACCCAGTACTTC,CASSAKTPQETQYF
TRBD1,-,TRBJ2-3,16,TRBV2,TGTGCCAGCAGTCGGCAGGGACAGGAATTTGCGGATACGCAGTATTTT,CASSRQGQEFADTQYF
-,many,TRBJ2-7,13,TRBV20-1,TGCAGTGCTAGAGTTGGCACCTTAGGAGAGCAGTACTTC,CSARVGTLGEQYF
-,many,TRBJ2-3,15,TRBV20-1,TGCAGTGCCCCCGATCCAGCGGTCGTCCCCAGTACGCAGTATTTT,CSAPDPAVVPSTQYF
TRBD1,few,TRBJ1-1,14,TRBV25-1,TGTGCCAGCAGAAAGACGACAGGGGAAACTGAAGCTTTCTTT,CASRKTTGETEAFF
-,-,TRBJ1-5,15,TRBV7-2,TGTGCCAGCAGCCCCGGACCTATTAGCAATCAGCCCCAGCATTTT,CASSPGPISNQPQHF
TRBD2,-,TRBJ2-1,15,TRBV3-1,TGTGCCAGCAGCTTCCGGGGGGGCTCGGATAATGAGCAGTTCTTC,CASSFRGGSDNEQFF
TRBD2,few,TRBJ2-4,15,TRBV5-1,TGCGCCAGCAGCTTCGGGGGGGGAGCCAAAAACATTCAGTACTTC,CASSFGGGAKNIQYF
-,-,TRBJ2-4,13,TRBV5-1,TGCGCCAGCAGCGAAAGGACACAAAACATTCAGTACTTC,CASSERTQNIQYF
-,few,TRBJ1-1,16,TRBV5-1,TGCGCCAGCAGCTTGGGGGGTGGGGCGGTGAACACTGAAGCTTTCTTT,CASSLGGGAVNTEAFF
-,-,TRBJ2-7,15,TRBV18,TGTGCCAGCTCACCACCGTCTAGTGAGTCTCCGCGGCAGTACTTC,CASSPPSSESPRQYF
-,few,TRBJ1-4,14,TRBV7-9,TGTGCCAGCAGCTCGGGGTGGACTAATGAAAAACTGTTTTTT,CASSSGWTNEKLFF
-,few,TRBJ2-3,15,TRBV5-1,TGCGCCAGCAGCTTGCAGCTAGCGTACACAGATACGCAGTATTTT,CASSLQLAYTDTQYF
-,many,TRBJ2-1,15,TRBV5-1,TGCGCCAGCAGCTTGACACCCGGAAACAACAATGAGCAGTTCTTC,CASSLTPGNNNEQFF
-,few,TRBJ2-1,13,TRBV20-1,TGCAGTGCTAGTGGCTCGACCAACAATGAGCAGTTCTTC,CSASGSTNNEQFF
-,few,TRBJ2-1,14,TRBV20-1,TGCAGTGCTAGACTACACAATAATAACAATGAGCAGTTCTTC,CSARLHNNNNEQFF
TRBD1,few,TRBJ1-2,12,TRBV7-2,TGTGCCAGCAGCTTGACAGGGAACGGCTACACCTTC,CASSLTGNGYTF
-,-,TRBJ2-3,18,TRBV11-2,TGTGCCAGCAGCCGCGAACTGGCCGGACGGCTCGGCACAGATACGCAGTATTTT,CASSRELAGRLGTDTQYF
-,-,TRBJ2-7,14,TRBV29-1,TGCAGCGTCGCGGGGGAGGGGGGCTCCTACGAGCAGTACTTC,CSVAGEGGSYEQYF
-,once,TRBJ2-1,17,TRBV4-3,TGCGCCAGCAGCCAAGAGGCTCGCAGGGGAACCTACAATGAGCAGTTCTTC,CASSQEARRGTYNEQFF
TRBD1,many,TRBJ2-2,14,TRBV20-1,TGCAGTGCTATCCCCGGGACAGGAACCGGGGAGCTGTTTTTT,CSAIPGTGTGELFF
-,few,TRBJ2-3,16,TRBV4-3,TGCGCCAGCAGCCAAGTTTGGGGGGGGGGCGGAGATACGCAGTATTTT,CASSQVWGGGGDTQYF
TRBD1,-,TRBJ2-1,15,TRBV6-2/TRBV6-3,TGTGCCAGCAGATATGACAGGGCGCCCTACAATGAGCAGTTCTTC,CASRYDRAPYNEQFF
TRBD1,many,TRBJ1-1,16,TRBV20-1,TGCAGTGCCTCAGCCCGGACAGGCGTAACTTGGGGTGAAGCTTTCTTT,CSASARTGVTWGEAFF
-,-,TRBJ2-7,15,TRBV6-5,TGTGCCAGCAGTTACTCGAGCGGACCCTACTACGAGCAGTACTTC,CASSYSSGPYYEQYF
-,-,TRBJ2-7,13,TRBV20-1,TGCAGTGCTAGACCGGGCGGGTTGAGCGAGCAGTACTTC,CSARPGGLSEQYF
-,many,TRBJ1-2,12,TRBV7-2,TGTGCCAGCAGCTCGGGAATCTATGGCTACACCTTC,CASSSGIYGYTF
TRBD2,-,TRBJ2-2,16,TRBV9,TGTGCCAGCAGCGTAAGGCTAGCGGGAGAATCCGGGGAGCTGTTTTTT,CASSVRLAGESGELFF
-,many,TRBJ2-1,15,TRBV20-1,TGCAGTGCTAGATCAGGGGGCGGGGGGGCGGATGAGCAGTTCTTC,CSARSGGGGADEQFF
-,-,TRBJ2-3,14,TRBV9,TGTGCCAGCAGCCCTCGCTGGGGGGCGGATACGCAGTATTTT,CASSPRWGADTQYF
-,-,TRBJ2-2,21,TRBV21-1,TGTGCCAGCAGCAAAGAGGGACAGACTGGGACTAGCGGAGGGAACACCGGGGAGCTGTTTTTT,CASSKEGQTGTSGGNTGELFF
-,many,TRBJ2-7,14,TRBV5-5,TGTGCCAGCAGCTTGGGGGGTTGGACTTACGAGCAGTACTTC,CASSLGGWTYEQYF
-,many,TRBJ1-3,14,TRBV9,TGTGCCAGCAGCTCCACGGTCTCTGGAAACACCATATATTTT,CASSSTVSGNTIYF
-,-,TRBJ2-1,16,TRBV20-1,TGCAGTGCTAGAGTGGGTATTGGGGGGAGCCTCCGTGAGCAGTTCTTC,CSARVGIGGSLREQFF
-,many,TRBJ1-1,13,TRBV11-2,TGTGCCAGCAGTTTGTCCAGGAACACTGAAGCTTTCTTT,CASSLSRNTEAFF